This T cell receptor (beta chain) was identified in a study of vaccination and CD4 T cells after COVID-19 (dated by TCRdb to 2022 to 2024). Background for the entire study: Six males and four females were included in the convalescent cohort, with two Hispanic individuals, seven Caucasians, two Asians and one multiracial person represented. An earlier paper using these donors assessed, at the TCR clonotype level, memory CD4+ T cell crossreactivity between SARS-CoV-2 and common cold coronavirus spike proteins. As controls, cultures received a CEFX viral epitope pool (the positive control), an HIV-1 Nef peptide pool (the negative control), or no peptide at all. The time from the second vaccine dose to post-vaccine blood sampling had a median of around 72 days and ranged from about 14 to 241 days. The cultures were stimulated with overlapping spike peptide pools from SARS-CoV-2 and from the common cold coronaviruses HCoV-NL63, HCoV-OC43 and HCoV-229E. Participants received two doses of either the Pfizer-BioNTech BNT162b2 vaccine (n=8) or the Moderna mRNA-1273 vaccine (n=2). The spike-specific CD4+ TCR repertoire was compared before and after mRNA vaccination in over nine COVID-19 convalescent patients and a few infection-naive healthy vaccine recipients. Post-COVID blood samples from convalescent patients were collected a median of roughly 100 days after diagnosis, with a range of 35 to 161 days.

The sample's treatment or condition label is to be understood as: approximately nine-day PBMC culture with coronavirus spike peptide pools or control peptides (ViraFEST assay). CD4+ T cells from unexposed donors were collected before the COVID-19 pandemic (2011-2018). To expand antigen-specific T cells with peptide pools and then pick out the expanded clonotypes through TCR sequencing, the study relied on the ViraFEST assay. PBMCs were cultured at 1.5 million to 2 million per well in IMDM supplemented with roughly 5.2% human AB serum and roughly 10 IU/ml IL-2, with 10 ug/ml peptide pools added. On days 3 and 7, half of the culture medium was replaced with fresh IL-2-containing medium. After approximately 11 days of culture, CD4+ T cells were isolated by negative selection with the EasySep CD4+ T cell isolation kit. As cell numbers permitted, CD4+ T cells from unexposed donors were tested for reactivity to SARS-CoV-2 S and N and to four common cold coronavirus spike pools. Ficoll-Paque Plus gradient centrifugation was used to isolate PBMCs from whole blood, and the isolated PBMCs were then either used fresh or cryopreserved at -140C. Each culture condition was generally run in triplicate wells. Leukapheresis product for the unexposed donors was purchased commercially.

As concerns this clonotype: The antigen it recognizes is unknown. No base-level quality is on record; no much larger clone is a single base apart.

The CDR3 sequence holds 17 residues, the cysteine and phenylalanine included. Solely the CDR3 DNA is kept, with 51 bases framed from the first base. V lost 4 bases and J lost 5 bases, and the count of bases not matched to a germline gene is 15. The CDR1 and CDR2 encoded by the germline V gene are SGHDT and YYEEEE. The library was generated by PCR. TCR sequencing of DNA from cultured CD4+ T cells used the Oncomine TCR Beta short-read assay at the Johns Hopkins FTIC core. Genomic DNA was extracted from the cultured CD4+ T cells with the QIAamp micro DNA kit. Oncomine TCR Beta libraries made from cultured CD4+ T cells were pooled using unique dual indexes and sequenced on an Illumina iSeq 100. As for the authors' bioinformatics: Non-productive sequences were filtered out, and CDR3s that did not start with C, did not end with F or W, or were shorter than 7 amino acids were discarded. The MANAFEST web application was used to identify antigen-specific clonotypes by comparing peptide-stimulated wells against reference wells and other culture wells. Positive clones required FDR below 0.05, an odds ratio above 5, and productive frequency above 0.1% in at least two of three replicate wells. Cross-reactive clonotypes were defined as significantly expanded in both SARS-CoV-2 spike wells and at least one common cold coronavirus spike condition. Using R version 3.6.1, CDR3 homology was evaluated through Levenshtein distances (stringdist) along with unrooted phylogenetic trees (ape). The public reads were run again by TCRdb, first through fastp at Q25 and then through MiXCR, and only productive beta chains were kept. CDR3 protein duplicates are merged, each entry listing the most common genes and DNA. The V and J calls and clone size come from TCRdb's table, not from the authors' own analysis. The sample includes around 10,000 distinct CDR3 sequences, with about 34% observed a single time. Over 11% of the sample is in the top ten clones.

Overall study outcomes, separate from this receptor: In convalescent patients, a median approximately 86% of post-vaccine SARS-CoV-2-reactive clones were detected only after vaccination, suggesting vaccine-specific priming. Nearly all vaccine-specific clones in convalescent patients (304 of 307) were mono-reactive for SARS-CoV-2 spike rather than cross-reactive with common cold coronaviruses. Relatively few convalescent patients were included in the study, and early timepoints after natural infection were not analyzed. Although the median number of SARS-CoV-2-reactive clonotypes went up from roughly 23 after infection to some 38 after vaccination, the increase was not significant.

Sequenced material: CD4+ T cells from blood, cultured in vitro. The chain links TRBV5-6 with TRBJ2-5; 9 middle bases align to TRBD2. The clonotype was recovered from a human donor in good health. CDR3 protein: CASSIGPSGTSYETQYF. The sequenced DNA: TGTGCCAGCAGCATAGGCCCTTCCGGGACTAGCTACGAGACCCAGTACTTC.